This is a list of T cell receptor beta chains from one sample in a study of cytomegalovirus exposure and HLA in healthy donors. The data were produced by immunoSEQ multiplex PCR, yet TCRdb's version contains in-frame clones alone and is incomplete. In the table there are almost 200,000 clones, about 81% of which are singletons. The sample consisted of PBMCs. All receptors come from a woman in her thirties in good health and CMV-seronegative. Each CDR3 is given with its conserved first and last residue. The D gene is left open where the match is weak. A clone size is listed for some rows: how often the clone was seen (once, few, many), or a class if it is expanded.

>TRBV7-3|TRBD2|-|TRBJ2-6
CASSLFGLAGVSSSGANVLTF
TGTGCCAGCAGCTTATTCGGGCTAGCGGGGGTGTCAAGCTCTGGGGCCAACGTCCTGACTTTC
>TRBV6-1|TRBD1|-|TRBJ2-7
CATRAPGQGSYEQYF
TGTGCCACCAGGGCCCCTGGACAGGGAAGCTACGAGCAGTACTTC
>TRBV7-7|-|-|TRBJ2-5
CASSSLASQETQYF
TGTGCCAGCAGCTCTCTAGCGTCCCAAGAGACCCAGTACTTC
>TRBV4-1|TRBD2|few|TRBJ2-2
CASSPGRGLAGGNTGELFF
TGCGCCAGCAGTCCCGGGCGGGGCTTAGCGGGAGGGAACACCGGGGAGCTGTTTTTT
>TRBV5-1|TRBD2|once|TRBJ2-1
CASSFTSGDYNEQFF
TGCGCCAGCAGCTTCACTAGCGGAGATTACAATGAGCAGTTCTTC
>TRBV27|TRBD1|-|TRBJ2-1
CASSLGGQLSSYNEQFF
TGTGCCAGCAGTTTAGGGGGACAGTTGAGCTCCTACAATGAGCAGTTCTTC
>TRBV6-5|-|-|TRBJ1-2
CATWTGGLSNYGYTF
TGTGCCACCTGGACGGGGGGCCTCTCTAACTATGGCTACACCTTC
>TRBV9|-|-|TRBJ2-7
CASSASGNLEQYF
TGTGCCAGCAGCGCCTCCGGGAACCTCGAGCAGTACTTC
>TRBV11-2|TRBD1|-|TRBJ2-6
CASRRPGGPGANVLTF
TGTGCCAGCAGGCGACCAGGGGGCCCTGGGGCCAACGTCCTGACTTTC
>TRBV6-5|-|-|TRBJ1-3
CASSYSDRRNTIYF
TGTGCCAGCAGTTACTCAGACAGACGAAACACCATATATTTT
>TRBV19|TRBD1|-|TRBJ2-7
CASSIAGTGRNYEQYF
TGTGCCAGTAGTATAGCCGGGACAGGGAGAAACTACGAGCAGTACTTC
>TRBV2|TRBD1|-|TRBJ1-4
CASSWDRVEKLFF
TGTGCCAGCAGTTGGGACAGGGTTGAAAAACTGTTTTTT
>TRBV6-5|-|-|TRBJ1-5
CASSPTVLGNQPQHF
TGTGCCAGCAGCCCGACAGTTCTGGGCAATCAGCCCCAGCATTTT
>TRBV7-6|TRBD2|-|TRBJ2-7
CASSARTSASYEQYF
TGTGCCAGCAGCGCGCGGACTAGCGCGTCCTACGAGCAGTACTTC
>TRBV5-1|TRBD1|-|TRBJ1-5
CASSPGQGNQPQHF
TGCGCCAGCAGCCCGGGACAGGGGAATCAGCCCCAGCATTTT
>TRBV5-1|-|-|TRBJ2-3
CASSLRRQGTDTQYF
TGCGCCAGCAGCCTCCGTCGGCAGGGCACAGATACGCAGTATTTT
>TRBV7-8|-|-|TRBJ2-7
CASSLYQGPSYEQYF
TGTGCCAGCAGCTTATATCAGGGGCCTTCCTACGAGCAGTACTTC
>TRBV30|-|-|TRBJ2-1
CAWSPRGMGEQFF
TGTGCCTGGAGCCCCAGGGGAATGGGTGAGCAGTTCTTC
>TRBV25-1|TRBD1|-|TRBJ1-2
CASSDPGQDYGYTF
TGTGCCAGCAGTGATCCGGGACAGGACTATGGCTACACCTTC
>TRBV5-1|-|few|TRBJ1-5
CASSLDAGKNQPQHF
TGCGCCAGCAGCTTGGACGCGGGGAAGAATCAGCCCCAGCATTTT
>TRBV13|-|-|TRBJ1-3
CASSLTGANGNTIYF
TGTGCCAGCAGCTTAACCGGTGCGAATGGAAACACCATATATTTT